The 27 T cell receptor beta chains in this list originate from one sample, sequenced in a study of blood T cell repertoires in COVID-19. TCRdb keeps only in-frame clones here, not all; method: immunoSEQ multiplex PCR. This table has approximately 77,000 clones, 65% to 90% appearing once. The sample taken for sequencing was peripheral blood. The origin of the receptors is a man aged 45 to 65 with COVID-19, enrolled during active disease.

The genes are TRBV11-2 and TRBJ1-3; 10 bases map to TRBD1. The germline V gene encodes CDR1 SGHAT and CDR2 FQNNGV. The CDR3 length is 16 residues. The V gene end was trimmed by 5 bases and the J gene end by 4 bases; junction bases not matched to a gene: 8. As DNA, the CDR3 is TGTGCCAGCAGCACGCCCGACAGGGGGCTAGGAAACACCATATATTTT. Translated, it gives CASSTPDRGLGNTIYF.

The chain joins TRBV28 to TRBJ2-5; D not certain. Per the germline V gene, CDR1 is MDHEN and CDR2 is SYDVKM. Trimming took 5 bases from V and 4 from J, leaving 5 bases between them. CDR3 length: 11 residues. This CDR3 reads CASSALETQYF. In DNA, the CDR3 is TGTGCCAGCAGTGCACTAGAGACCCAGTACTTC.

In nucleotides, the CDR3 is TGTGCCAGCAGGACAGGGTTTAATTCACCCCTCCACTTT. The encoded protein is CASRTGFNSPLHF. The V call is TRBV6-6, the J call TRBJ1-6, with TRBD1 matching 7 bases. V lost 6 bases, J lost 6 bases, and 2 bases stayed unmatched. This CDR3 spans 13 amino acids. Germline assignment: CDR1 MNHNY and CDR2 SVGAGI (reference sequence).

V is TRBV19 and J is TRBJ1-1, with D perhaps matching TRBD1 (5 bases). V lost 8 bases, J lost 6 bases, and 13 bases lay in between. The germline V gene encodes CDR1 LNHDA and CDR2 SQIVND (reference sequence). The CDR3 has 12 residues. CDR3 sequence reads: CASRQGGAEAFF. For the CDR3, the DNA is TGTGCCAGTCGCCAGGGAGGAGCTGAAGCTTTCTTT. The entire variable domain, with the rest obtained from reference TRBV19 and TRBJ1-1, is as follows: DGGITQSPKYLFRKEGQNVTLSCEQNLNHDAMYWYRQDPGQGLRLIYYSQIVNDFQKGDIAEGYSVSREKKESFPLTVTSAQKNPTAFYLCASRQGGAEAFFGQGTRLTVV.

This chain links TRBV6-1 with TRBJ2-1; D remains ambiguous. V was clipped by 0 bases and J by 14 bases, with 8 bases between them. The CDR3 runs to 11 residues. Per germline, CDR1 MNHNS and CDR2 SASEGT. The CDR3: CASSEAARKFF. The DNA for the CDR3 is TGTGCCAGCAGTGAAGCGGCTAGAAAGTTCTTC.

The chain combines TRBV10-3 with TRBJ2-3; D perhaps matches TRBD1 (6 bases). CDR1 is ENHRY and CDR2 is SYGVKD in the germline V gene. Trimming stripped 3 bases from V and 4 bases from J, with 17 bases between. This CDR3 region has 16 residues. The CDR3 here is CAISERLGQGPDTQYF. The CDR3 region has the DNA TGTGCCATCAGTGAACGGTTGGGCCAGGGGCCAGATACGCAGTATTTT.

The genes are TRBV5-1 and TRBJ2-7; 15 bases line up with TRBD2. The CDR3 length is 14 residues. CDR1 is SGHRS, CDR2 YFSETQ, per germline. Trimming cost V 4 bases and J 7 bases; bases outside gene matches: 3. For the CDR3, the DNA is TGCGCCAGCAGCGTGGGACTAGCGGGAGGTGAGCAGTACTTC. Its translation: CASSVGLAGGEQYF.

The chain couples TRBV19 to TRBJ1-1, with 7 bases fitting TRBD1. J lost 1 base, V lost 5 bases, and 10 bases had no gene match. Germline V CDR1 and CDR2: LNHDA, SQIVND (reference sequence). The CDR3 sequence is 16 residues long. The CDR3 loop is CASSFSRQGQNTEAFF. The CDR3 nucleotides are TGTGCCAGTAGTTTCTCAAGACAGGGACAGAACACTGAAGCTTTCTTT.

The chain joins TRBV5-5 to TRBJ1-1; D is unclear. Germline loops: CDR1 SGHKS, CDR2 YYEKEE (reference sequence). The CDR3 is 11 residues long. The ends were cut back, 0 bases at V and 5 bases at J, with 2 bases in the middle. The CDR3 reads CASSLVTEAFF. The DNA of the CDR3 is TGTGCCAGCAGCTTGGTAACTGAAGCTTTCTTT.

This sequence joins TRBV28 and TRBJ2-1; D is unclear. V was cut by 8 bases and J by 8 bases, with 7 bases left in between. CDR3 size: 10 residues. Germline CDR1 is MDHEN and CDR2 is SYDVKM. CDR3 sequence reads: CASAKDEQFF. In DNA form, the CDR3 reads TGTGCCAGCGCTAAAGATGAGCAGTTCTTC.

This clone was seen once. The chain employs TRBV5-1 and TRBJ2-1; 10 positions agree with TRBD2. The ends lost 0 bases at V and 8 bases at J; junction bases unmatched: 5. Germline V lookup: CDR1 SGHRS, CDR2 YFSETQ. The CDR3 runs 15 residues. Here the CDR3 reads CASSLGTSGTHEQFF. The CDR3 bases are TGCGCCAGCAGCTTGGGAACTAGCGGGACCCATGAGCAGTTCTTC.

The chain recombines TRBV25-1 with TRBJ1-2, with 10 bases that match TRBD1. CDR1 is MGHDK and CDR2 is SYGVNS in the germline V gene. The V and J ends lost 5 bases and 5 bases, in that order; junction bases with no gene match: 11. The CDR3 loop spans 16 amino acids. The CDR3 protein is CASSPSPGQGRYGYTF. In DNA form, the CDR3 reads TGTGCCAGCAGTCCATCCCCGGGACAGGGGCGGTATGGCTACACCTTC.

The chain carries TRBV3-1 (or the pseudogene TRBV3-2) and TRBJ2-5; 8 bases are shared with TRBD1. Germline V gene sequence: CDR1 LGHDT, CDR2 YNNKEL (reference sequence). This CDR3 has 15 amino acids. J lost 5 bases, V lost 1 base, and 6 bases had no gene match. For the CDR3, the DNA is TGTGCCAGCAGCCAAGGACAGGGGACGGGGGAGACCCAGTACTTC. This translates into CASSQGQGTGETQYF.

The V and J genes are TRBV25-1 and TRBJ1-5; 8 bases fit TRBD1. V lost 6 bases to trimming and J lost 4 bases; unmatched junction nucleotides: 5. The CDR3 is made up of 14 amino acids. Germline-derived CDR1 and CDR2 are MGHDK and SYGVNS. CDR3 loop: CASSGTGTNQPQHF. CDR3 nucleotides: TGTGCCAGCAGCGGGACAGGAACGAATCAGCCCCAGCATTTT. Full variable domain (missing parts from reference TRBV25-1 and TRBJ1-5): EADIYQTPRYLVIGTGKKITLECSQTMGHDKMYWYQQDPGMELHLIHYSYGVNSTEKGDLSSESTVSRIRTEHFPLTLESARPSHTSQYLCASSGTGTNQPQHFGDGTRLSIL.

V is TRBV2 and J is TRBJ2-3, with TRBD1 matching over 7 bases. CDR3 length: 14 amino acids. Losses at the gene ends were 8 bases for V and 0 bases for J; bases not matched to a gene: 5. Per germline, CDR1 SNHLY and CDR2 FYNNEI. The CDR3 is CASRRQGSTDTQYF. CDR3 coding DNA: TGTGCCAGCCGGCGACAGGGTAGCACAGATACGCAGTATTTT.

The chain joins TRBV9 to TRBJ1-4; 7 positions match TRBD1. The germline V gene encodes CDR1 SGDLS and CDR2 YYNGEE. The CDR3 has 14 amino acids. Trimming at V came to 4 bases and at J to 5 bases, leaving 5 bases not matched to a gene. The CDR3 spells CASSPGTENEKLFF. The CDR3 bases are TGTGCCAGCAGCCCTGGGACAGAAAATGAAAAACTGTTTTTT.

This sequence joins TRBV20-1 and TRBJ1-6; TRBD1 aligns across 9 bases. CDR3 length: 15 residues. J lost 7 bases, V lost 3 bases, and 7 bases had no gene match. Germline CDR1 reads DFQATT; CDR2 reads SNEGSKA (reference sequence). The CDR3: CSASRDRAANSPLHF. The DNA for the CDR3 is TGCAGTGCTAGTCGGGACAGGGCCGCGAATTCACCCCTCCACTTT.

J is TRBJ2-7 and V is TRBV10-3; D gene unclear. V lost 2 bases to trimming and J lost 0 bases, with 8 bases between them. CDR3 length: 14 amino acids. The germline CDR1 and CDR2 sequences are ENHRY and SYGVKD. CDR3 loop: CAISEPSVSYEQYF. The CDR3 region has the DNA TGTGCCATCAGTGAGCCCTCAGTCTCCTACGAGCAGTACTTC.

The chain is built from TRBV23-1 and TRBJ2-5; a possible D gene is TRBD2 (5 bases). TRBV23-1 is recorded as an ORF, its role being uncertain. Trimming removed 7 bases from V and 2 bases from J, with 11 bases in between. The CDR3 has 13 amino acids. CDR3 protein: CASKFGVQETQYF. The CDR3, as DNA: TGCGCCAGCAAGTTCGGGGTGCAAGAGACCCAGTACTTC.

The chain has TRBV7-8 and TRBJ1-2; tentatively, D is TRBD1 (5 bases). Germline lookup yields CDR1 SGHVS and CDR2 FQNEAQ. The V gene lost 3 bases and the J gene lost 7 bases, with 21 bases spanning the gap. The CDR3 totals 16 residues. The DNA of the CDR3 is TGTGCCAGCAGCTTGGAAGGCCGCAGGGTAGTCGGTGGCTACACCTTC. This translates into CASSLEGRRVVGGYTF. Looking up the rest from reference TRBV7-8 and TRBJ1-2 gives the full variable domain: GAGVSQSPRYKVAKRGQDVALRCDPISGHVSLFWYQQALGQGPEFLTYFQNEAQLDKSGLPSDRFFAERPEGSVSTLKIQRTQQEDSAVYLCASSLEGRRVVGGYTFGSGTRLTVV.

V gene TRBV6-5 combines with J gene TRBJ1-2; D is possibly TRBD1 (6 bases). The germline gives CDR1 MNHEY, CDR2 SVGAGI. The V and J ends lost 7 bases and 0 bases respectively, with 9 bases between them. The CDR3 totals 13 residues. CDR3 sequence (DNA): TGTGCCAGCACCAGGACAGCTAACTATGGCTACACCTTC. This translates into CASTRTANYGYTF.

The rearrangement uses TRBV6-2 or TRBV6-3 and TRBJ2-5, with 7 bases identical to TRBD2. CDR1 and CDR2 from the germline V gene are MNHEY and SVGEGT. Unmatched junction bases numbered 8, after V lost 3 bases and J lost 7 bases. The CDR3 has 14 residues. The CDR3 DNA reads TGTGCCAGCAGTTATAGGAACCCGGGGGGGACCCAGTACTTC. This gives the protein CASSYRNPGGTQYF.

This clone was found a few times. The junction and the germline gene differ at one end; a read error may be behind it. The gene calls are TRBV5-5 and TRBJ1-5; D might be TRBD1 (5 bases). The CDR3 sequence is 15 residues long. In germline, CDR1 is SGHKS, CDR2 YYEKEE (reference sequence). DNA of the CDR3: TGTGCCAGCAGTTTGGCGGGGGGGAGTGGGCAGCCCCAGCATTTT. Translating gives CASSLAGGSGQPQHF.

The chain combines TRBV7-8 with TRBJ1-2; D perhaps matches TRBD1 (6 bases). Germline CDR1 reads SGHVS; CDR2 reads FQNEAQ. The V end lost 3 bases, the J end lost 5 bases, and 10 bases lay between the germline ends. CDR3 size: 13 residues. The chain's CDR3 is CASSFKQGYGYTF. The CDR3 DNA is TGTGCCAGCAGCTTCAAACAGGGTTATGGCTACACCTTC.

This chain links TRBV20-1 with TRBJ2-7; D is undetermined. From germline, CDR1 is DFQATT and CDR2 SNEGSKA (reference sequence). V was shortened by 3 bases and J by 1 base, with 10 bases between the two germline ends. The CDR3 extends over 13 amino acids. The CDR3 loop is CSASLPRSYEQYF. CDR3 nucleotides: TGCAGTGCTAGTTTACCGCGGTCCTACGAGCAGTACTTC.

The chain links TRBV14 to TRBJ2-7; TRBD2 matches 9 bases. The germline V gene encodes CDR1 SGHDN and CDR2 FVKESK. The V and J ends lost 0 bases and 6 bases, in that order; junction bases with no gene match: 9. CDR3 length equals 16 residues. CDR3 nucleotides: TGTGCCAGCAGCCAAGACCTAGCGGGATTATCGGGCGAGCAGTACTTC. Amino acids: CASSQDLAGLSGEQYF.

The V call is TRBV21-1, the J call TRBJ1-2; TRBD1, the D gene given by the table, was not confirmed from the DNA. TRBV21-1 is a documented pseudogene. This CDR3 contains 16 residues. The CDR3 protein is CASSNSWTGRGDGYTF. The CDR3 region has the DNA TGTGCCAGCAGCAACTCCTGGACAGGCCGAGGGGATGGCTACACCTTC.